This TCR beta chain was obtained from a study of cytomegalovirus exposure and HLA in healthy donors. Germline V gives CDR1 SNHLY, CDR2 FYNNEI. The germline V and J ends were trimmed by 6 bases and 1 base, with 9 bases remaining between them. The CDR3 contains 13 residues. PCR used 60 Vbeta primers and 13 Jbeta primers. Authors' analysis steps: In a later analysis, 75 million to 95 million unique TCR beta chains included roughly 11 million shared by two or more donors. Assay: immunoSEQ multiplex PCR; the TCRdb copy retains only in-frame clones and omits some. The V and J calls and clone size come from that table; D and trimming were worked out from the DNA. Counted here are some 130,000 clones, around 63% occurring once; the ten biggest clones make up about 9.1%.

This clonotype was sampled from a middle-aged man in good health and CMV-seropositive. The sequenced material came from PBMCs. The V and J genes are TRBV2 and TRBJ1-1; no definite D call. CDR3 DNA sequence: TGTGCCAGCAGCCACGACTGGAACACTGAAGCTTTCTTT. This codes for CASSHDWNTEAFF.